This T cell receptor (beta chain) was recorded in a study of cytomegalovirus exposure and HLA in healthy donors. Study results and limitations: The investigators catalogued some 160 TCR beta chains as cytomegalovirus-associated. For TCR beta chains, V- and J-gene trimming was later linked to a missense DCLRE1C variant. Relative to equally common others, HLA-associated TCR beta chains showed greater clonal expansion in a later analysis.

On this clone itself: Its specificity is unknown.

13 Jbeta primers and 60 Vbeta primers were used for the PCR. Using immunoSEQ multiplex PCR, the repertoire was profiled, and TCRdb retains in-frame clones only, with some absent. The sample has roughly 130,000 clones; 88% are singletons. The junction had 2 bases not matched to a gene; V was cut back by 5 bases and J by 0 bases. The CDR3 covers 15 residues. CDR1 and CDR2 (germline): SGHNT, YENEEA. The sample taken for sequencing was PBMCs. The sequence derives from a woman aged 40 to 50 in good health and CMV-seronegative. The J gene is TRBJ2-7, the V gene TRBV11-3; 12 positions agree with TRBD2. The CDR3 DNA reads TGTGCCAGCAGCCTAGCGGGAGGGAGCTCCTACGAGCAGTACTTC. As protein: CASSLAGGSSYEQYF.